Below, 21 T cell receptor beta chains from the same sample are listed, as sequenced in a study of T cells in Graves' hyperthyroidism and ophthalmopathy. It was RNA transcripts that yielded the amplified TCR beta CDR3 regions. HTBI primers drove first-round RT-PCR of the TCR CDR3. TCRdb itself ran the multiplex PCR reads through MiXCR, one entry per CDR3 protein. This table has 300,000 to 450,000 distinct CDR3 sequences, approximately 18% appearing once. Sample: blood. The origin of the receptors is a man aged 18 to 30 with Graves' ophthalmopathy.

This clonotype has at least ten counts. CDR3 sequence (DNA): TGCGCCAGCAGAACCGACGACAGCTACGAGCAGTACTTC. Translation gives CASRTDDSYEQYF. The rearrangement uses TRBV5-1 and TRBJ2-7; D is perhaps TRBD1 (5 bases). Germline CDR1 is SGHRS and CDR2 is YFSETQ. V gave up 5 bases and J gave up 3 bases, with 12 bases separating them. This CDR3 has 13 residues.

This clonotype has a count of ten or more. This chain uses TRBV18 with TRBJ1-2, with D uncertain. The germline CDR1 and CDR2 sequences are KGHSH and LQKENI. The CDR3 has 13 amino acids. The V gene lost 6 bases and the J gene lost 5 bases, with 13 bases spanning the gap. The CDR3 region has the DNA TGTGCCAGCTCCCCGGACGGCTCATATGGCTACACCTTC. It codes for CASSPDGSYGYTF.

This clonotype was detected a few times. The CDR3 bases are TGTGCCAGCAGCCCTCAGACAGGGGCCACCTATGGCTACACCTTC. The encoded protein is CASSPQTGATYGYTF. The J gene is TRBJ1-2, the V gene TRBV9; TRBD1 matches at 8 bases. Germline V lookup: CDR1 SGDLS, CDR2 YYNGEE. The CDR3 spans 15 residues. Losses at the gene ends were 4 bases for V and 4 bases for J; bases not matched to a gene: 9.

This clonotype has ten or more counts. J is TRBJ2-7 and V is TRBV27; D tentatively reads TRBD1 or TRBD2 (5 bases each). This CDR3 has 14 residues. V was clipped by 8 bases and J by 3 bases, with 17 bases between them. Germline V CDR1 and CDR2: MNHEY, SMNVEV (reference sequence). The CDR3 sequence is CASAVRGPHYEQYF. CDR3 sequence (DNA): TGTGCCAGCGCTGTACGGGGCCCGCACTACGAGCAGTACTTC.

This rearrangement joins TRBV20-1 to TRBJ2-2, with 8 positions matching TRBD1. This CDR3 has 14 residues. V shed 6 bases, J shed 1 base, and the junction held 4 bases outside the gene matches. Per the germline V gene, CDR1 is DFQATT and CDR2 is SNEGSKA (reference sequence). This CDR3 is CSAAGTGNTGELFF. The CDR3 DNA follows: TGCAGTGCGGCCGGGACAGGGAACACCGGGGAGCTGTTTTTT.

This clonotype has ten or more counts. The chain carries TRBV18 and TRBJ2-5, with D possibly matching TRBD1 (6 bases). V dropped 4 bases and J dropped 3 bases, with 9 bases sitting between them. The CDR3 extends over 13 amino acids. Germline lookup yields CDR1 KGHSH and CDR2 LQKENI. Here the CDR3 reads CASSQGDKETQYF. The CDR3 DNA reads as TGTGCCAGCTCACAAGGGGACAAAGAGACCCAGTACTTC. The full variable domain, in which reference TRBV18 and TRBJ2-5 provide the parts outside the CDR3, is NAGVMQNPRHLVRRRGQEARLRCSPMKGHSHVYWYRQLPEEGLKFMVYLQKENIIDESGMPKERFSAEFPKEGPSILRIQQVVRGDSAAYFCASSQGDKETQYFGPGTRLLVL.

Ten or more counts support this clonotype. This rearrangement joins TRBV18 to TRBJ1-1, with D unresolved. Per the germline V gene, CDR1 is KGHSH and CDR2 is LQKENI. The CDR3 runs to 16 residues. V lost 1 base, J lost 1 base, and 13 bases lay in between. CDR3 loop: CASSPQDSEGNTEAFF. Written as DNA, the CDR3 is TGTGCCAGCTCACCACAGGACTCTGAGGGGAACACTGAAGCTTTCTTT.

This clonotype came up a few times. V and J are TRBV29-1 and TRBJ2-7; weak D call: TRBD2 (6 bases). Trimming pared 3 bases from V and 0 bases from J, leaving 9 bases between. This CDR3 has 13 residues. The germline V gene has CDR1 SQVTM and CDR2 ANQGSEA. Here the CDR3 reads CSVEAGSSYEQYF. The CDR3 nucleotides are TGCAGCGTTGAGGCGGGGAGCTCCTACGAGCAGTACTTC.

There are many counts of this clonotype. The DNA for the CDR3 is TGCGCCAGCAGCTTGTACACAGATACGCAGTATTTT. As protein: CASSLYTDTQYF. The chain couples TRBV5-1 to TRBJ2-3, with unresolved D. The germline V and J ends were trimmed by 1 base and 2 bases, with 2 bases remaining between them. The CDR3 extends over 12 amino acids. The germline CDR1 and CDR2 sequences are SGHRS and YFSETQ.

This clonotype was observed many times. The rearrangement joins TRBV18 to TRBJ2-7; D unresolved. The CDR3 length is 14 residues. Germline CDR1 KGHSH, CDR2 LQKENI. V lost 6 bases and J lost 6, with 18 bases in between. CDR3 nucleotide sequence: TGTGCCAGCTCTTCAACTCGGCCTCCTACCGAGCAGTACTTC. It yields the protein CASSSTRPPTEQYF.

The chain employs TRBV14 and TRBJ2-5, with TRBD2 matching 10 bases. CDR1 is SGHDN, CDR2 FVKESK, per germline. This CDR3 has 16 residues. Trimming removed 0 bases from V and 5 bases from J; junction bases left unmatched: 6. DNA of the CDR3: TGTGCCAGCAGCCAAGAACAGCGGGGGGGCTTGGAGACCCAGTACTTC. Its translation: CASSQEQRGGLETQYF.

Concerning this clonotype itself: A much larger clone differs by one base, so this may be a read error. The genes are TRBV29-1 and TRBJ2-1; 7 nucleotides agree with TRBD1. This CDR3 region has 13 residues. Germline assignment: CDR1 SQVTM and CDR2 ANQGSEA. CDR3 loop: CSVLQGFYDEQFF. CDR3 bases: TGCAGCGTTTTACAGGGGTTCTACGATGAGCAGTTCTTC.

This clonotype has at least ten counts. The rearrangement uses TRBV6-1 and TRBJ2-1; D is uncertain. The CDR3 length is 15 residues. Trimming pared 6 bases from V and 0 bases from J, leaving 12 bases between. Per the germline V gene, CDR1 is MNHNS and CDR2 is SASEGT. The CDR3 spells CASSEELSSYNEQFF. The CDR3 DNA reads as TGTGCCAGCAGCGAGGAGCTGTCCTCCTACAATGAGCAGTTCTTC.

The chain carries TRBV6-6 and TRBJ2-3; D may be TRBD1 (5 bases). Trimming stripped 2 bases from V and 4 bases from J, with 13 bases between. This CDR3 is built from 15 residues. The V gene's germline CDR1 is MNHNY and CDR2 SVGAGI (reference sequence). Here the CDR3 reads CASSYAQDGADTQYF. The CDR3 DNA is TGTGCCAGCAGTTACGCACAGGATGGGGCAGATACGCAGTATTTT.

This clonotype was seen ten or more times. This sequence joins TRBV2 and TRBJ2-3; 13 bases agree with TRBD2. Losses at the gene ends were 5 bases for V and 4 bases for J; bases not matched to a gene: 3. Germline V CDR1 and CDR2: SNHLY, FYNNEI. CDR3 length: 15 amino acids. The CDR3 coding sequence is TGTGCCAGCAGTACTAGCGGGGGGGGCTCAGATACGCAGTATTTT. It encodes CASSTSGGGSDTQYF.

The gene calls are TRBV9 and TRBJ1-2; 9 bases align to TRBD1. Germline trimming cut 3 bases from V and 8 bases from J; bases unmatched to any gene: 14. There are 16 residues in the CDR3. From germline, CDR1 is SGDLS and CDR2 YYNGEE. CDR3 sequence reads: CASSAGQGKFGYGYTF. CDR3 nucleotide sequence: TGTGCCAGCAGCGCCGGACAGGGGAAATTTGGCTACGGCTACACCTTC.

This clonotype has at least ten counts. J is TRBJ1-1 and V is TRBV7-8; D ambiguous. This CDR3 spans 16 amino acids. The germline CDR1 and CDR2 sequences are SGHVS and FQNEAQ. Trimming pared 1 base from V and 1 base from J, leaving 13 bases between. CDR3 residues: CASSLERDARNTEAFF. The CDR3 bases are TGTGCCAGCAGCTTAGAGCGTGATGCAAGGAACACTGAAGCTTTCTTT.

There are many counts of this clonotype. This chain uses TRBV7-3 with TRBJ2-5, with 9 bases fitting TRBD1. The length of the CDR3 is 13 residues. Trimming removed 8 bases from V and 5 bases from J; junction bases left unmatched: 6. Per germline, CDR1 SGHTA and CDR2 FQGTGA. CDR3 protein: CASSTGGLETQYF. CDR3 in DNA: TGTGCCAGCTCTACAGGGGGCCTGGAGACCCAGTACTTC. The full variable domain, its missing parts supplied by reference TRBV7-3 and TRBJ2-5, is GAGVSQTPSNKVTEKGKYVELRCDPISGHTALYWYRQSLGQGPEFLIYFQGTGAADDSGLPNDRFFAVRPEGSVSTLKIQRTERGDSAVYLCASSTGGLETQYFGPGTRLLVL.

This clonotype was observed at least ten times. The chain combines TRBV11-2 with TRBJ2-7; D is uncertain. Trimming pared 3 bases from V and 1 base from J, leaving 7 bases between. The CDR3 loop spans 13 amino acids. Per germline, CDR1 SGHAT and CDR2 FQNNGV. For the CDR3, the DNA is TGTGCCAGCAGCTTCTCAGGATCCTACGAGCAGTACTTC. Translated, it gives CASSFSGSYEQYF.

This clonotype appeared a single time. Because it lacks the conserved phenylalanine or tryptophan at the end, this CDR3 is likely a read error. The chain joins TRBV7-8 to TRBJ2-7, with D unclear. The germline V and J ends were trimmed by 1 base and 2 bases, with 6 bases remaining between them. There are 13 residues in the CDR3. Germline CDR1 is SGHVS and CDR2 is FQNEAQ. The CDR3 is CASSLGSPYEQYL. CDR3 bases: TGTGCCAGCAGCTTAGGCAGTCCCTACGAGCAGTACCTC.

There are many counts of this clonotype. The chain combines TRBV11-2 with TRBJ1-2; D perhaps matches TRBD1 (6 bases). Germline CDR1 reads SGHAT; CDR2 reads FQNNGV. V lost 5 bases, J lost 7 bases, and 17 bases lay in between. The CDR3 contains 14 residues. The CDR3: CASSLDSLEVGYTF. CDR3 in DNA: TGTGCCAGCAGCCTGGACAGCCTCGAGGTTGGCTACACCTTC.